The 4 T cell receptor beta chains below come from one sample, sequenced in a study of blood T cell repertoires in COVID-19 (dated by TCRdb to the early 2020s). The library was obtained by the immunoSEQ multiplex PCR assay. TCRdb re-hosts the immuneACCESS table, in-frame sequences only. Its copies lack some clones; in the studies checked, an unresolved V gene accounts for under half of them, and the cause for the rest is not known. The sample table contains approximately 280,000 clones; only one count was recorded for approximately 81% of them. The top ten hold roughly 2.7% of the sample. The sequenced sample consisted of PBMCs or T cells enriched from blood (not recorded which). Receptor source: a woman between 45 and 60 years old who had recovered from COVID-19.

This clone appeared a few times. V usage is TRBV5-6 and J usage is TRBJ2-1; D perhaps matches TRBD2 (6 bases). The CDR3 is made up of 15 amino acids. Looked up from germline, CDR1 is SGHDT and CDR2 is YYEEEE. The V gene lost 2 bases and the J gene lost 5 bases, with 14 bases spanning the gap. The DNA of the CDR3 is TGTGCCAGCAGCTTCGGGCTAGCGTCGAACAATGAGCAGTTCTTC. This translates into CASSFGLASNNEQFF.

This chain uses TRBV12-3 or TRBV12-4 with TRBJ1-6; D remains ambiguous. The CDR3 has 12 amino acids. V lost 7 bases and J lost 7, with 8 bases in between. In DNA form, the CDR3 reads TGTGCCAGCACCGCGGGGAATTCACCCCTCCACTTT. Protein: CASTAGNSPLHF.

The CDR3 DNA follows: TGTGCCAGCAGCTTGGATGACAGCTATGGCTACACCTTC. This gives the protein CASSLDDSYGYTF. The genes are TRBV5-6 and TRBJ1-2; D perhaps matches TRBD1 (5 bases). Germline CDR1 and CDR2: SGHDT and YYEEEE. Trimming took off 0 bases at V and 4 bases at J, with 7 bases between the two ends. The CDR3 runs 13 residues.

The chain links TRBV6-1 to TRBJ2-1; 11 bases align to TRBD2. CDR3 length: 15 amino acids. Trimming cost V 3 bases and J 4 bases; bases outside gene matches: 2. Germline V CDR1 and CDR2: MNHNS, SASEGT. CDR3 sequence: CASSETSGNYNEQFF. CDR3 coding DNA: TGTGCCAGCAGTGAGACTAGCGGGAATTACAATGAGCAGTTCTTC.